This T cell receptor beta chain was obtained from a study of blood T cells in healthy people across ages. Germline lookup yields CDR1 KGHDR and CDR2 SFDVKD. The CDR3 consists of 18 residues. The V and J ends lost 3 bases and 0 bases respectively, with 18 bases between them. Note on this clonotype: The antigen remains undetermined.

At least 7 million PBMCs were isolated per sample. RNA extraction gave at least 5 micrograms of total RNA per sample. Study results and caveats: A roughly linear age-dependent decrease characterized TCR beta diversity per million T cells.

Sample-barcoded 5' priming and a J-beta primer mix drove a second PCR of roughly 6 to 12 cycles. Every cDNA molecule bore a tag from a template-switch adaptor containing 12 random nucleotides. TCRdb passed the 5' RACE reads through MiXCR, listing each CDR3 protein once. The sample holds about 1 million distinct CDR3 sequences, over 35% seen once. The sequence came from a woman in her sixties or seventies in good health. Sequencing used blood. The rearrangement links TRBV24-1 to TRBJ2-3; possible D gene TRBD2, 5 bases. The CDR3 bases are TGTGCCACCAGTGATCCTGGGCCCCCTGGCGGGAGCACAGATACGCAGTATTTT. Encoded protein: CATSDPGPPGGSTDTQYF.